Below, 13 T cell receptor beta chains from the same sample are listed, as sequenced in a study of T cell responses to AZD1222 COVID-19 vaccine. TCRdb keeps only in-frame clones here, not all; method: immunoSEQ multiplex PCR. Here the sample spans 110,000 to 150,000 clones, approximately 90% being singletons. Sequenced material: peripheral blood, taken on day 0 of AZD1222 vaccination. These receptors were obtained from an adult in good health.

The chain recombines TRBV6-5 with TRBJ2-7; unclear D gene. The V and J ends lost 5 bases and 6 bases respectively, with 11 bases between them. CDR1 and CDR2 from the germline V gene are MNHEY and SVGAGI. CDR3 size: 12 residues. CDR3 region: CASSLGSGEQYF. For the CDR3, the DNA is TGTGCCAGCAGTCTAGGATCGGGCGAGCAGTACTTC.

This sequence joins TRBV5-1 and TRBJ1-2; D gene uncertain. The CDR3 covers 14 residues. Germline loops: CDR1 SGHRS, CDR2 YFSETQ. The V end was cut by 0 bases, the J end by 4 bases, with 10 bases between. This CDR3 reads CASSLAGEAYGYTF. The CDR3 region has the DNA TGCGCCAGCAGCTTGGCCGGAGAGGCCTATGGCTACACCTTC.

The genes are TRBV11-2 and TRBJ2-5, with D unclear. This CDR3 has 16 residues. Trimming cost V 2 bases and J 4 bases, with 17 bases left between them. Germline-derived CDR1 and CDR2 are SGHAT and FQNNGV. The CDR3 loop reads CASSLFEVSGGETQYF. The CDR3 nucleotides are TGTGCCAGCAGCTTATTTGAGGTGTCAGGTGGAGAGACCCAGTACTTC.

The genes are TRBV12-3 or TRBV12-4 and TRBJ2-7; no reliable D call. The CDR3 runs 11 residues. V lost 6 bases and J 7 bases, leaving 10 bases between the germline ends. The CDR3 sequence is CASSRTREQYF. CDR3 sequence (DNA): TGTGCCAGCAGCCGTACAAGGGAGCAGTACTTC.

This chain uses TRBV6-2 or TRBV6-3 with TRBJ1-1; D unclear. Germline loops: CDR1 MNHEY, CDR2 SVGEGT. With 2 bases removed from V and 4 bases from J, the gap between germline ends came to 11 bases. The CDR3 has 14 amino acids. CDR3 in amino acids: CASSYMGFGTEAFF. In DNA form, the CDR3 reads TGTGCCAGCAGTTACATGGGGTTTGGCACTGAAGCTTTCTTT.

The CDR3 DNA reads as TGTGCCAGCAGGCGGTCAGACAATCAGCCCCAGCATTTT. Protein sequence: CASRRSDNQPQHF. The chain combines TRBV12-3 or TRBV12-4 with TRBJ1-5; D gene unclear. The V end lost 6 bases, the J end lost 3 bases, and 9 bases lay between the germline ends. The CDR3 runs to 13 residues.

The rearrangement links TRBV19 to TRBJ2-7; D uncertain. The CDR3 length is 14 residues. Per germline, CDR1 LNHDA and CDR2 SQIVND (reference sequence). The ends were cut back, 3 bases at V and 4 bases at J, with 13 bases in the middle. CDR3 coding DNA: TGTGCCAGTAGTATCCGAGAGGTCCTATACGAGCAGTACTTC. It yields the protein CASSIREVLYEQYF.

The CDR3 DNA follows: TGTGCCAGCAGCTTAGGCAAGGGGAGAGAGACCCAGTACTTC. As protein: CASSLGKGRETQYF. The genes are TRBV7-2 and TRBJ2-5, with D possibly being TRBD1 or TRBD2 (5 bases each). CDR3 size: 14 residues. The germline CDR1 and CDR2 sequences are SGHTA and FQGNSA. Between the trimmed V and J ends, which lost 1 base and 4 bases, there was a span of 10 bases.

This chain joins TRBV4-1 and TRBJ1-4; 8 bases are shared with TRBD1. This CDR3 has 17 amino acids. V gave up 4 bases and J gave up 0 bases; unmatched junction bases: 7. CDR1 and CDR2 (germline): MGHRA, YSYEKL. For the CDR3, the DNA is TGCGCCAGCAGCCTCCAGGGGGCGTTAGCAACTAATGAAAAACTGTTTTTT. This gives the protein CASSLQGALATNEKLFF.

This chain connects TRBV25-1 to TRBJ1-1; D ambiguous. Trimming shortened V by 4 bases and J by 0 bases, and 3 bases separated the two germline ends. The germline CDR1 and CDR2 sequences are MGHDK and SYGVNS. The length of the CDR3 is 12 residues. The CDR3 here is CASSVMNTEAFF. The CDR3 nucleotides read TGTGCCAGCAGTGTTATGAACACTGAAGCTTTCTTT.

This rearrangement joins TRBV11-2 to TRBJ2-3, with D perhaps TRBD2 (6 bases). The germline gives CDR1 SGHAT, CDR2 FQNNGV. This CDR3 region has 17 residues. The V gene lost 1 base and the J gene lost 2 bases, with 16 bases spanning the gap. The CDR3: CASSLVASAKPTDTQYF. DNA of the CDR3: TGTGCCAGCAGCTTAGTTGCTAGCGCGAAACCCACAGATACGCAGTATTTT.

V usage is TRBV6-6 and J usage is TRBJ2-7; 11 bases line up with TRBD2. The CDR3 is 16 amino acids. Trimming at V came to 7 bases and at J to 0 bases, leaving 8 bases not matched to a gene. Germline V gene lookup returns CDR1 MNHNY and CDR2 SVGAGI (reference sequence). The CDR3 bases are TGTGCCAGCACCTACGTAGCGGGAGGGAGCTCCTACGAGCAGTACTTC. Encoded protein: CASTYVAGGSSYEQYF.

The rearrangement links TRBV7-9 to TRBJ2-2; D is perhaps TRBD1 (5 bases). The CDR3 is made up of 11 amino acids. Trimming took off 11 bases at V and 6 bases at J, with 10 bases between the two ends. The germline V gene encodes CDR1 SEHNR and CDR2 FQNEAQ (reference sequence). The CDR3 nucleotides read TGTGCCGTAAGGGGTCCCGGGGAGCTGTTTTTT. Translated, it gives CAVRGPGELFF. The entire variable domain, with the rest obtained from reference TRBV7-9 and TRBJ2-2, is as follows: DTGVSQNPRHKITKRGQNVTFRCDPISEHNRLYWYRQTLGQGPEFLTYFQNEAQLEKSRLLSDRFSAERPKGSFSTLEIQRTEQGDSAMYLCAVRGPGELFFGEGSRLTVL.